This T cell receptor (beta chain) was captured by sequencing in a study of human T cells and chemical hapten exposure. Study at large: How much TCR each sample yielded varied, mostly because pooled library volumes differed slightly. Study results and limitations: Following DPC sensitization, TCRs present above 1 in 1000 frequency showed no change.

This clonotype appeared many times. Antigen unknown. The germline V and J ends were trimmed by 7 bases and 8 bases, with 18 bases remaining between them. The CDR3 loop spans 14 amino acids. Germline CDR1 is MRHNA and CDR2 is SNTAGT. As to time point: pre-sensitization, week 0. The treatment was: therapeutic diphenylcyclopropenone sensitization with weekly scalp DPC. The donor pool consisted of alopecia patients aged 18 to 70 years, considered suitable for DPC. TCRdb independently ran MiXCR on the RACE reads; one entry per CDR3 protein. Among some 400,000 distinct CDR3 sequences listed, 5.1% were seen once.

This sequence was found in a woman between 45 and 65 years old with alopecia areata. Some clones in this sample may be carry-over from other donors' samples. This material consisted of whole blood, taken in connection with sensitization to the hapten diphenylcyclopropenone (DPC). V is TRBV6-4 and J is TRBJ2-1; weak D call: TRBD2 (6 bases). The CDR3 coding sequence is TGTGCCAGCATTTGTTGGGACTCCTTCTATGAGCAGTTCTTC. It specifies CASICWDSFYEQFF.